This record covers a single T cell receptor beta chain. Its matching antigen is unknown. Sorted CD4+ subsets: naive, central memory, regulatory, stem cell-like memory (CD45RO/CCR7/CD25/CD127/CD95/CD27 panel). Each of the sorted populations had a purity greater than 95%. This sample is drawn from a study of beta chain features in type 1 diabetes. Study-wide background: Comparable age, gender and cell yields were observed in patients relative to healthy donors.

Study-wide results and limits: Significant though moderate, a shortening of TCRB CDR3s appeared in all four CD4+ subsets of Type 1 diabetes patients. Patients showed naive, central memory and Treg TCRB repertoires that appeared more similar than those of healthy donors.

Expressed TCRB transcripts were sequenced because the entire RNA isolate underwent reverse transcription. The protocol was immunoSEQ multiplex PCR, while the TCRdb copy is restricted to in-frame clones and leaves out a portion. The sample consists of roughly 730,000 clones, 10% to 15% of them appearing once. This CDR3 region has 12 residues. Germline V lookup: CDR1 ENHRY, CDR2 SYGVKD. Trimming removed 7 bases at V and 8 bases at J, with 14 bases between. The sequence was collected from a young man with type 1 diabetes. The specimen sequenced was naive CD4+ T cells from blood. The chain has TRBV10-3 and TRBJ1-2, with D unresolved. The CDR3 region is CAITEGNGGYTF. CDR3 sequence (DNA): TGTGCCATCACGGAAGGGAATGGCGGCTACACCTTC.